A selection of T cell receptor beta chains follows, all from one sample in a study of CD8 T cells in ankylosing spondylitis. TCRdb reprocessed the 5' RACE reads with MiXCR, giving one entry per CDR3 protein. The sample lists hundreds of thousands of distinct CDR3 sequences; under 30% were seen once. What was sequenced was blood, either unsorted or a sorted T cell fraction (not recorded which). The receptors here all came from a male donor with ankylosing spondylitis or in good health (not recorded which). CDR3s include the opening cysteine and the closing phenylalanine or tryptophan. D genes are given only for firm matches. Clone size is not always given. Where it is, it says once, few, many or a class for expanded clones.

len	v_gene	abundance	j_gene	d_gene	CDR3nt	CDR3aa
13	TRBV6-1	many	TRBJ2-2	-	TGTGCCAGCAGGGGGGGGGCGACCGGGGAGCTGTTTTTT	CASRGGATGELFF
16	TRBV2	many	TRBJ1-1	-	TGTGCCAGCAGTGTTGAAGGGAAAAGCCCCAACACTGAAGCTTTCTTT	CASSVEGKSPNTEAFF
17	TRBV18	many	TRBJ2-5	TRBD2	TGTGCCAGCTCACCTGGACTAGCGGGAGGGCCCTCGGAGACCCAGTACTTC	CASSPGLAGGPSETQYF
16	TRBV5-5	-	TRBJ2-3	-	TGTGCCAGCAGCTTGGGGGGGATCGGGAGCACAGATACGCAGTATTTT	CASSLGGIGSTDTQYF
14	TRBV6-1	many	TRBJ1-1	-	TGTGCCAGCACTGACCCCAGTCGGGGGCAGGCGGCTTTCTTT	CASTDPSRGQAAFF
15	TRBV4-3	many	TRBJ1-5	-	TGCGCCAGCAGCCAAGCACCGGGAGGGTTCACTTCCCAGCATTTT	CASSQAPGGFTSQHF
12	TRBV20-1	-	TRBJ1-1	-	TGCAGTGCTGCTGGACCGAACACTGAAGCTTTCTTT	CSAAGPNTEAFF
12	TRBV12-3/TRBV12-4	-	TRBJ2-7	-	TGTGCCAGCAGTATATACAGTAACCAGCAGTACTTC	CASSIYSNQQYF
17	TRBV5-1	-	TRBJ2-4	-	TGCGCCAGCAGCTTTGGCGGGGACCACCTAGCCAAAAACATTCAGTACTTC	CASSFGGDHLAKNIQYF
13	TRBV10-3	-	TRBJ2-1	-	TGTGCCATCAGTGAGAAAGGGATGGATGAGCAGTTCTTC	CAISEKGMDEQFF
17	TRBV27	-	TRBJ1-2	TRBD1	TGTGCCAGCAGTCCACAACCCTTGACAGGGAAAAGCTATGGCTACACCTTC	CASSPQPLTGKSYGYTF
16	TRBV5-1	few	TRBJ2-1	TRBD2	TGCGCCAGCAGCACCCGGGGACTAGCGGACTACAATGAGCAGTTCTTC	CASSTRGLADYNEQFF
16	TRBV4-1	few	TRBJ2-3	TRBD2	TGCGCCAGCAGCCAATTAGCGGGAGTGGCCACAGATACGCAGTATTTT	CASSQLAGVATDTQYF
13	TRBV6-5	few	TRBJ1-2	-	TGTGCCAGCAGTTCGGGGGGACTGTATGGCTACACCTTC	CASSSGGLYGYTF
16	TRBV3-1	many	TRBJ2-7	TRBD1	TGTGCCAGCAGCCAAACTCCCGGGACAGGGTCCTACGAGCAGTACTTC	CASSQTPGTGSYEQYF
14	TRBV3-1	many	TRBJ1-2	-	TGTGCCAGCAGCCAAGACAGGGGCCAGCATGGCTACACCTTC	CASSQDRGQHGYTF
14	TRBV4-2	-	TRBJ2-5	-	TGTGCCAGCAGCCAAGAGGGGGAGCAAGAGACCCAGTACTTC	CASSQEGEQETQYF
16	TRBV3-1	-	TRBJ2-4	TRBD1	TGTGCCAGCAGCCCCCGGGACAGGGAAGTGGGGAACATTCAGTACTTC	CASSPRDREVGNIQYF
14	TRBV12-3/TRBV12-4	-	TRBJ2-7	TRBD1	TGTGCCAGCAGCGTAACAGGGGGGTCCGCCGAGCAGTACTTC	CASSVTGGSAEQYF
16	TRBV29-1	-	TRBJ2-7	TRBD2	TGCAGCGTTGAAGCAGCGGGAGGTCCGCTTGGCTACGAGCAGTACTTC	CSVEAAGGPLGYEQYF
15	TRBV20-1	few	TRBJ1-5	-	TGCAGTGCTAGGGGGATCAAAGGAGGCAATCAGCCCCAGCATTTT	CSARGIKGGNQPQHF
19	TRBV5-6	few	TRBJ2-3	TRBD2	TGTGCCAGCAGCTTGCCCGGGACTAGCGGGAAAGGGCGAGCAGATACGCAGTATTTT	CASSLPGTSGKGRADTQYF
16	TRBV23-1	-	TRBJ1-5	-	TGCGCCAGCAGTCAACGTTCTTCAGTCGTTCTACAGCCCCAGCATTTT	CASSQRSSVVLQPQHF
14	TRBV18	few	TRBJ2-5	-	TGTGCCAGCTCACCACCGAATCTCCAAGAGACCCAGTACTTC	CASSPPNLQETQYF
13	TRBV20-1	many	TRBJ1-2	TRBD1	TGCAGTGCGAAGGACAGGGTCAACTATGGCTACACCTTC	CSAKDRVNYGYTF
13	TRBV20-1	many	TRBJ2-1	-	TGCAGTGCTAGCGGAGGGTGGTACAATGAGCAGTTCTTC	CSASGGWYNEQFF
15	TRBV20-1	many	TRBJ2-2	TRBD2	TGCAGTGCTAGCGGCCGTCTAGCGGGAGCTGGGGAGCTGTTTTTT	CSASGRLAGAGELFF
19	TRBV11-2	few	TRBJ1-5	TRBD1	TGTGCCAGCAGCTCTAGACGGGACAGGGGGCTAATGAGCAATCAGCCCCAGCATTTT	CASSSRRDRGLMSNQPQHF
13	TRBV7-7	-	TRBJ2-5	TRBD1	TGTGCTAGCAGCCGGGACAGACAAGAGACCCAGTACTTC	CASSRDRQETQYF
14	TRBV20-1	-	TRBJ2-7	-	TGCAGTGCTGGACCTAAGGGCCCTGCCTACGAGCAGTACTTC	CSAGPKGPAYEQYF
14	TRBV20-1	many	TRBJ1-1	TRBD1	TGCAGTGCTAGGGAGGGACAGGCAAACACTGAAGCTTTCTTT	CSAREGQANTEAFF
15	TRBV7-2	many	TRBJ2-2	-	TGTGCCAGCAGCTTATTTTCTCTTAACACCGGGGAGCTGTTTTTT	CASSLFSLNTGELFF
16	TRBV20-1	-	TRBJ2-1	TRBD2	TGCAGTGCTAGTGATATACTAGCGGGAGGTCGAAATGAGCAGTTCTTC	CSASDILAGGRNEQFF
12	TRBV10-3	-	TRBJ2-1	-	TGTGCCACCAAACCCTCGGCCGATGAGCAGTTCTTC	CATKPSADEQFF
14	TRBV20-1	few	TRBJ2-1	-	TGCAGTGCTGGCCGCGGGCGTACCTACAATGAGCAGTTCTTC	CSAGRGRTYNEQFF
13	TRBV7-9	few	TRBJ1-1	-	TGTGCCAGCATTGGGGGCGGATGGACTGAAGCTTTCTTT	CASIGGGWTEAFF
12	TRBV29-1	many	TRBJ1-1	-	TGCAGCGTTGAAACCAGGAACACTGAAGCTTTCTTT	CSVETRNTEAFF
13	TRBV20-1	few	TRBJ2-7	-	TGCAGTGCCCCCGGGGAGAATAGATACGAGCAGTACTTC	CSAPGENRYEQYF
14	TRBV12-3/TRBV12-4	many	TRBJ2-5	-	TGTGCCAGCAGTTTATCGGAGACCCAAGAGACCCAGTACTTC	CASSLSETQETQYF
14	TRBV12-3/TRBV12-4	few	TRBJ2-7	-	TGTGCCAGCAGTTTAGTACCAGGGAGCTACGAGCAGTACTTC	CASSLVPGSYEQYF